The rows below give T cell receptor beta chains drawn from one sample of a study of shared clonotypes between healthy human individuals. Only in-frame clones appear in the TCRdb table, and some are missing; sequencing was by immunoSEQ multiplex PCR. This table holds over 100,000 clones, over 65% found once. Specimen: memory CD8+ T cells sorted from blood. These receptors all stem from a woman under 40 in good health. CDR3s include the opening cysteine and the closing phenylalanine or tryptophan. A D gene is named only where the DNA matches it firmly. Some rows have no size entry. The others give once, few or many, or a class for an expanded clone.

>.|once|TRBV7-2|TRBJ2-7|14
TGTGCCAGCAGCTTATCGCCGGGCCCCTACGAGCAGTACTTC
CASSLSPGPYEQYF
>TRBD2|.|TRBV27|TRBJ2-7|16
TGTGCCAGCAGTTTAGGGGGACTAGCGCGTTCCTACGAGCAGTACTTC
CASSLGGLARSYEQYF
>TRBD2|.|TRBV10-3|TRBJ2-3|16
TGTGCCAGCTCAGAAACTAGCGGGAAAGGGTCAGATACGCAGTATTTT
CASSETSGKGSDTQYF
>.|.|TRBV6-1|TRBJ2-7|15
TGTGCCAGCAGTGAATTGAGGGGAGTCCTCTACGAGCAGTACTTC
CASSELRGVLYEQYF
>TRBD1|.|TRBV28|TRBJ2-7|16
TGTGCCAGCAGTTTTCCCCTGACAGGGACGCCTTACGAGCAGTACTTC
CASSFPLTGTPYEQYF
>.|.|TRBV6-4|TRBJ2-3|13
TGTGCCAGCAGTTCAACTAGCACAGATACGCAGTATTTT
CASSSTSTDTQYF
>.|few|TRBV7-3|TRBJ2-1|13
TGTGCCAGCAGCTTAACGTTAGGCTATGAGCAGTTCTTC
CASSLTLGYEQFF
>TRBD2|.|TRBV5-1|TRBJ2-7|17
TGCGCCAGCAGCTGGGACTCTAGCGGGAGAGGGGTCCTCGAGCAGTACTTC
CASSWDSSGRGVLEQYF
>.|few|TRBV6-5|TRBJ2-1|13
TGTGCCAGCAGTTACGATACAGGGATTGGGCAGTTCTTC
CASSYDTGIGQFF
>.|.|TRBV1|TRBJ2-6|18
TGCACCAGCAGCCAAGATCTAGCGGGAGGGTCTGGGGCCAACGTCCTGACTTTC
CTSSQDLAGGSGANVLTF
>.|many|TRBV28|TRBJ1-1|14
TGTGCCAGCAGTCCCAACTTGGCTTACACTGAAGCTTTCTTT
CASSPNLAYTEAFF
>.|.|TRBV7-9|TRBJ2-7|14
TGTGCCAGCAGCTTACCTGCAGGCGACTACGAGCAGTACTTC
CASSLPAGDYEQYF
>.|.|TRBV5-1|TRBJ2-7|14
TGCGCCAGCAGCTTACAGGGATTCAAAGGCGAGCAGTACTTC
CASSLQGFKGEQYF
>TRBD2|.|TRBV11-3|TRBJ2-1|15
TGTGCCAGCAGCTTGGCGGGAGCTGTTTCCAATGAGCAGTTCTTC
CASSLAGAVSNEQFF
>.|.|TRBV19|TRBJ2-2|16
TGTGCCAGTGAGGCCCTGGGTGAGGAGAGCACCGGGGAGCTGTTTTTT
CASEALGEESTGELFF
>TRBD1|medium-sized|TRBV19|TRBJ2-2|16
TGTGCCAGTAGTCGAACCCCAACAGGGGACACCGGGGAGCTGTTTTTT
CASSRTPTGDTGELFF
>TRBD2|.|TRBV4-1|TRBJ2-5|21
TGCGCCAGCAGCCAAAACCCGCGGACTAGCGGGAGGGCATACCCCCAAGAGACCCAGTACTTC
CASSQNPRTSGRAYPQETQYF
>TRBD2|.|TRBV7-2|TRBJ2-2|16
TGTGCCAGCAGCCCTTGGAGCGGGGGGAACACCGGGGAGCTGTTTTTT
CASSPWSGGNTGELFF
>TRBD2|.|TRBV6-6|TRBJ2-7|15
TGTGCCAGCAGTTACTCGAGATTAGCGGGAAACGAGCAGTACTTC
CASSYSRLAGNEQYF
>.|.|TRBV19|TRBJ2-5|14
TGTGCCAGTAGTATGATGGGGTCCCAAGAGACCCAGTACTTC
CASSMMGSQETQYF
>.|.|TRBV18|TRBJ2-2|12
TGTGCCAGCTCCATGCTCACCGGGGAGCTGTTTTTT
CASSMLTGELFF
>.|.|TRBV29-1|TRBJ2-7|13
TGCAGCGTTGAACCGGAGGACAGCTACGAGCAGTACTTC
CSVEPEDSYEQYF
>.|many|TRBV4-1|TRBJ2-1|12
TGCGCCAGCAGCCAAGGTGCGGATGAGCAGTTCTTC
CASSQGADEQFF
>.|.|TRBV18|TRBJ1-1|13
TGTGCCAGCTCACCATCTCGGGACACTGAAGCTTTCTTT
CASSPSRDTEAFF
>.|once|TRBV28|TRBJ1-1|14
TGTGCCAGCAGTTTTGGCGAGAGGTACACTGAAGCTTTCTTT
CASSFGERYTEAFF
>.|.|TRBV4-1|TRBJ2-3|16
TGCGCCAGCAGCAGGTCTCAGGGGCGAGGCACAGATACGCAGTATTTT
CASSRSQGRGTDTQYF
>TRBD2|.|TRBV6-5|TRBJ2-7|16
TGTGCCAGCAGTTTGAGGACTAGCGCGACCTCCTACGAGCAGTACTTC
CASSLRTSATSYEQYF
>.|once|TRBV6-5|TRBJ2-5|13
TGTGCCAGCAGTCCATTACACGGCGAGACCCAGTACTTC
CASSPLHGETQYF
>.|.|TRBV2|TRBJ2-2|14
TGTGCCAGCAGTGGACTGGGAGCGGGCGGGGAGCTGTTTTTT
CASSGLGAGGELFF
>TRBD2|.|TRBV5-4|TRBJ2-7|16
TGTGCCAGCAGCTCACCTAGCGGGAGGACCCCCTACGAGCAGTACTTC
CASSSPSGRTPYEQYF
>TRBD1|many|TRBV6-1|TRBJ2-1|14
TGTGCCAGCAACCGACAGGGGGAAGGTGGTGAGCAGTTCTTC
CASNRQGEGGEQFF
>TRBD1|.|TRBV19|TRBJ1-5|17
TGTGCCAGTAGTGCGCACAGGGGGCGCACGAGCAATCAGCCCCAGCATTTT
CASSAHRGRTSNQPQHF
>.|.|TRBV7-8|TRBJ2-6|15
TGTGCCAGCAGCCCTAGGGTGGCCGGGGCCAACGTCCTGACTTTC
CASSPRVAGANVLTF
>.|.|TRBV5-6|TRBJ2-6|18
TGTGCCAGCAGCTTGGTTGGGGAACAGTTTTCTGGGGCCAACGTCCTGACTTTC
CASSLVGEQFSGANVLTF
>TRBD1|.|TRBV28|TRBJ1-5|14
TGTGCCAGCAGTCGCGGGACAGGGGATCAGCCCCAGCATTTT
CASSRGTGDQPQHF
>.|.|TRBV27|TRBJ2-7|13
TGTGCCAGCAGTTCAAACAGGGTACACGAGCAGTACTTC
CASSSNRVHEQYF
>.|.|TRBV27|TRBJ2-1|16
TGTGCCAGCAGTCCTACTAGCCGGGGAGCCTACAATGAGCAGTTCTTC
CASSPTSRGAYNEQFF
>.|.|TRBV7-8|TRBJ2-4|11
TGTGCCAGCAGCTCCGAGGGAGCTAAGTACTTC
CASSSEGAKYF
>.|once|TRBV28|TRBJ1-1|15
TGTGCCAGCAGGTCGGGGGGCGCGGGGAACACTGAAGCTTTCTTT
CASRSGGAGNTEAFF
>TRBD1|.|TRBV5-1|TRBJ2-6|19
TGCGCCAGCAGCACGGAAGGGACAGACTCATTCACCGGGGCCAACGTCCTGACTTTC
CASSTEGTDSFTGANVLTF
>.|.|TRBV27|TRBJ1-2|12
TGTGCCAGCAGTTTCTGGGGGGGAGGCTACACCTTC
CASSFWGGGYTF
>.|.|TRBV7-2|TRBJ2-3|17
TGTGCCAGCAGCTTAAGGGCGGTAGCGGCTAGCACAGATACGCAGTATTTT
CASSLRAVAASTDTQYF
>TRBD1|.|TRBV6-1|TRBJ1-2|14
TGTGCCAGCAGTGAAGCGCAGGGGGACTATGGCTACACCTTC
CASSEAQGDYGYTF
>TRBD2|.|TRBV5-4|TRBJ2-7|14
TGTGCCAGCAGCCTAAGCGGGAGCTCCTACGAGCAGTACTTC
CASSLSGSSYEQYF
>.|.|TRBV29-1|TRBJ2-1|13
TGCAGCGTTAATATTCGGGACTACAATGAGCAGTTCTTC
CSVNIRDYNEQFF
>TRBD2|.|TRBV27|TRBJ2-7|15
TGTGCCAGCAGCCAGAAGCGGGGACCATCCTACGAGCAGTACTTC
CASSQKRGPSYEQYF
>TRBD1|few|TRBV7-3|TRBJ2-1|13
TGTGCCAGCAGCACTGGACAGGGTAATGAGCAGTTCTTC
CASSTGQGNEQFF